These T cell receptor beta chains were read from a single sample in a study of cytomegalovirus exposure and HLA in healthy donors. This table comes from immunoSEQ multiplex PCR, and its TCRdb copy is limited to in-frame clones, with some not included. The table records nearly 80,000 clones, roughly 80% of them present only once. The specimen was PBMCs. These TCRs come from a woman in her thirties or forties in good health and CMV-seropositive. CDR3s include the opening cysteine and the closing phenylalanine or tryptophan. The D gene is left open where the match is weak. Only part of the rows carry a size: once, few, many, or a class if the clone is expanded.

j_call,v_call,d_call,clone_size,cdr3_nt,cdr3_aa
TRBJ2-1,TRBV6-5,-,-,TGTGCCAGCAGTGAACGGGGGTGGAATGAGCAGTTCTTC,CASSERGWNEQFF
TRBJ2-2,TRBV5-5,-,few,TGTGCCAGCAGCCTATGGGGGGGCGCAGGAACCGGGGAGCTGTTTTTT,CASSLWGGAGTGELFF
TRBJ1-5,TRBV28,-,few,TGTGCCAGCAGTCAGCCTATATCGGGTGGATACGGTCAGCCCCAGCATTTT,CASSQPISGGYGQPQHF
TRBJ1-1,TRBV15,TRBD1,once,TGTGCCACCAGCCCGACAGGGGACACTGAAGCTTTCTTT,CATSPTGDTEAFF
TRBJ1-1,TRBV28,TRBD1,-,TGTGCCAGCAATACAGGGGGGATGAACACTGAAGCTTTCTTT,CASNTGGMNTEAFF
TRBJ2-7,TRBV28,-,-,TGTGCCAGCAGTTTACAGGAGGGGTCGGGGGAGCAGTACTTC,CASSLQEGSGEQYF
TRBJ2-2,TRBV2,TRBD2,-,TGTGCCAGCACTGAGCGGGGCCAAAACACCGGGGAGCTGTTTTTT,CASTERGQNTGELFF
TRBJ2-3,TRBV5-4,-,-,TGTGCCAGCAGCTTGGGACCGGGAGTGAGTACAGATACGCAGTATTTT,CASSLGPGVSTDTQYF
TRBJ2-7,TRBV7-9,-,once,TGTGCCAGCAGCTCTTCAGTGTCCGAGCAGTACTTC,CASSSSVSEQYF
TRBJ2-7,TRBV5-1,TRBD1,-,TGCGCCAGCAGCTCTTCCGGGACAGGGCTCTACGAGCAGTACTTC,CASSSSGTGLYEQYF
TRBJ2-7,TRBV6-5,TRBD1,-,TGTGCCAGCAGTTACTCGGGACAGGGGTGGGGCGAGCAGTACTTC,CASSYSGQGWGEQYF
TRBJ2-3,TRBV19,TRBD1,few,TGTGCCAGTAGCTTGACAGGGAGCACAGATACGCAGTATTTT,CASSLTGSTDTQYF
TRBJ1-2,TRBV6-4,-,-,TGTGCCAGCAGTGACTCGTTTAGCCATGGCTACACCTTC,CASSDSFSHGYTF
TRBJ2-5,TRBV7-9,-,-,TGTGCCAGCAGCTCCAGCGCGGCCCCTGCGGAGACCCAGTACTTC,CASSSSAAPAETQYF
TRBJ1-4,TRBV28,-,-,TGTGCCAGCAGTTTGCCAGGGATTAATGAAAAACTGTTTTTT,CASSLPGINEKLFF
TRBJ2-2,TRBV9,TRBD2,-,TGTGCCAGCAGCGTCGGACTAGCGGGGGGCGCCGGGGAGCTGTTTTTT,CASSVGLAGGAGELFF
TRBJ2-7,TRBV28,TRBD2,-,TGTGCCAGCAGTGCGACTAGCGGGAGATCGGATTCCTACGAGCAGTACTTC,CASSATSGRSDSYEQYF
TRBJ2-7,TRBV5-1,-,-,TGCGCCAGCAGCTTTGGGCAGCATTACGAGCAGTACTTC,CASSFGQHYEQYF
TRBJ1-5,TRBV15,-,-,TGTGCCACCAGCAGAGAGGGAGGGTACTCGAATCAGCCCCAGCATTTT,CATSREGGYSNQPQHF
TRBJ2-1,TRBV6-5,-,-,TGTGCCAGCAGCCTGGGACGGGGGGCTAACAATGAGCAGTTCTTC,CASSLGRGANNEQFF
TRBJ2-1,TRBV7-6,-,-,TGTGCCAGCAGCTCCCCCGCGAACTCGTACAATGAGCAGTTCTTC,CASSSPANSYNEQFF
TRBJ2-1,TRBV30,TRBD2,-,TGTGCCTGGAGTGGACTAGCGGGATGGAATGAGCAGTTCTTC,CAWSGLAGWNEQFF
TRBJ2-3,TRBV29-1,TRBD2,-,TGCAGCGTTGTATGGCTAGCGGGGAACACAGATACGCAGTATTTT,CSVVWLAGNTDTQYF